This TCR beta chain stems from a study of tumor and adjacent non-tumor tissue in lung cancer. Study-wide context: There were around eleven adenocarcinoma, a couple of squamous cell carcinoma and 1 small cell lung cancer cases.

Broader study findings: In normal lung, the top 100 clones were significantly more dominant than in tumor.

The template was RNA from unsorted bulk tissue. Chemotherapy-naive patients with new lung cancer underwent thoracic surgery in China, August–late 2014. This clonotype was recorded many times. Its antigen is still unknown. V gave up 1 base and J gave up 6 bases, with 25 bases separating them. The CDR3 is 18 amino acids. Germline assignment: CDR1 LGHNT and CDR2 FRNRAP. A modified ARM-PCR protocol with three rounds of nested PCR amplified TCRbeta. TCRdb analysed the multiplex PCR reads with MiXCR anew, one entry per CDR3 protein. This table holds approximately 79,000 distinct CDR3 sequences, around 59% found once.

Sequencing was done on a sample of lung tumor tissue. V is TRBV12-5 and J is TRBJ2-7; D ambiguous. This clonotype was sampled from a man in his sixties or seventies with non-small cell lung cancer. This chain's CDR3 is CASGLATSGQSAPSEQYF. CDR3 in DNA: TGTGCTAGTGGTTTGGCGACTTCTGGGCAGTCGGCGCCGTCCGAGCAGTACTTC.